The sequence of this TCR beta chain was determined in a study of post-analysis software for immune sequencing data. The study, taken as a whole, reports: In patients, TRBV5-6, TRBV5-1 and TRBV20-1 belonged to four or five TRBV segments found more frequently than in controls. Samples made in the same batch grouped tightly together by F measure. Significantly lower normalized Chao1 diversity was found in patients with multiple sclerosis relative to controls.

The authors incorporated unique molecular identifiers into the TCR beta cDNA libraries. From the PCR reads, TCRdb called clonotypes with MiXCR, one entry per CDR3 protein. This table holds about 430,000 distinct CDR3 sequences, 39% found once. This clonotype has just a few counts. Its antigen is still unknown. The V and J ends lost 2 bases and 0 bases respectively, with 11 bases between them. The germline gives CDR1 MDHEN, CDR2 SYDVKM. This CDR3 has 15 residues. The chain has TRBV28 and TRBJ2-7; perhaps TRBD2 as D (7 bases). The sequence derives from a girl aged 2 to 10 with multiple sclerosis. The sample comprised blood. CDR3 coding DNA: TGTGCCAGCAGTTTAGCGGGGGCTCCCTCCTACGAGCAGTACTTC. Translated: CASSLAGAPSYEQYF. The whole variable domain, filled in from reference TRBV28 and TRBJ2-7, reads DVKVTQSSRYLVKRTGEKVFLECVQDMDHENMFWYRQDPGLGLRLIYFSYDVKMKEKGDIPEGYSVSREKKERFSLILESASTNQTSMYLCASSLAGAPSYEQYFGPGTRLTVT.